What follows are 22 T cell receptor beta chains derived from one specimen sequenced in a study of molecular identifiers for immune sequencing clone quantification. TCRdb recomputed calls from the PCR reads with MiXCR, one row per CDR3 protein. The table has about 640,000 distinct CDR3 sequences, less than 20% seen once. Sequenced input: naive CD8+ T cells from blood, with Jurkat cell RNA spiked in. Subset described: FACS-sorted CD8+CD4-CCR7+CD45RA+ naive T cells. The origin of the receptors is a human donor in good health. Some libraries in this study had Jurkat cell RNA spiked in.

As for this clonotype: Because it lacks the conserved phenylalanine or tryptophan at the end, this CDR3 is likely a read error. The CDR3 DNA reads TGTGCCAGCAGCCTAGCGGGGGGGCCTTACGAGCAGTACTCC. Translation gives CASSLAGGPYEQYS. V gene TRBV27 combines with J gene TRBJ2-7; 12 nucleotides line up with TRBD2. CDR3 length: 14 residues. In germline, CDR1 is MNHEY, CDR2 SMNVEV (reference sequence). After removal of 6 bases from V and 4 bases from J, the junction contained 4 bases not matched to a gene.

The CDR3 DNA is TGCGCCAGCAGCCAAGAAAGTGAGAGAGGAGTCTACGAGCAGTACTTC. Its translation is CASSQESERGVYEQYF. The genes are TRBV4-1 and TRBJ2-7; D uncertain. CDR1 is MGHRA and CDR2 is YSYEKL in the germline V gene. Between the trimmed V and J ends, which lost 0 bases and 3 bases, there was a span of 15 bases. The CDR3 has 16 amino acids.

In regard to this clonotype: This clone may be a read error of a much larger clone one base away. The chain uses TRBV4-1 and TRBJ2-1; maybe TRBD1 (6 bases). The CDR3 runs to 16 residues. Looked up from germline, CDR1 is MGHRA and CDR2 is YSYEKL. CDR3 sequence reads: CASSHSTGLAYDEQFF. The CDR3 DNA reads as TGCGCCAGCAGCCACAGTACAGGGTTGGCCTACGATGAGCAGTTCTTC.

The table lists this clonotype with many counts. The chain has TRBV4-3 and TRBJ2-1, with D possibly being TRBD1 or TRBD2 (5 bases each). The CDR3 spans 14 residues. Trimming stripped 1 base from V and 8 bases from J, with 12 bases between. CDR1 is LGHNA, CDR2 YSLEER, per germline. The CDR3 DNA is TGCGCCAGCAGCCAAGCGTCCGGGGCCCATGAGCAGTTCTTC. This translates into CASSQASGAHEQFF.

On this clonotype itself: A much larger clone differs from this one at a single base, so this may be a read error. The V call is TRBV6-2 or TRBV6-3, the J call TRBJ2-1, with D tentatively TRBD1 (6 bases). The CDR3 is 14 residues long. The germline gives CDR1 MNHEY, CDR2 SVGEGT. The CDR3 nucleotides read TGTGTCAGCAGTCCCGCAGGGGTCGGATATGAGCAGTTCTTC. Translating gives CVSSPAGVGYEQFF.

This clonotype was picked up many times. This chain joins TRBV29-1 and TRBJ2-2; no definite D call. The CDR3 is made up of 8 amino acids. CDR1 and CDR2 (germline): SQVTM, ANQGSEA. CDR3 sequence reads: CLVGELFF. Here the CDR3 DNA reads TGCTTAGTAGGGGAGCTGTTTTTT.

This clonotype appeared a few times. The genes are TRBV19 and TRBJ1-2; possibly TRBD1 for D (5 bases). CDR3 length equals 13 residues. The V gene lost 6 bases and the J gene lost 4 bases, with 12 bases spanning the gap. The germline CDR1 and CDR2 sequences are LNHDA and SQIVND (reference sequence). The CDR3, as DNA: TGTGCCAGTAGGCTTCAGGGCAGCTATGGCTACACCTTC. Translating it yields CASRLQGSYGYTF. Together with reference TRBV19 and TRBJ1-2, the CDR3 gives the full variable domain: DGGITQSPKYLFRKEGQNVTLSCEQNLNHDAMYWYRQDPGQGLRLIYYSQIVNDFQKGDIAEGYSVSREKKESFPLTVTSAQKNPTAFYLCASRLQGSYGYTFGSGTRLTVV.

This clonotype was detected once. This clone may be a read error of a much larger clone one base away. The chain employs TRBV9 and TRBJ1-1; D gene uncertain. Germline V CDR1 and CDR2: SGDLS, YYNGEE. The CDR3 contains 12 residues. The CDR3 spells CASSVAGEEASF. In nucleotides, the CDR3 is TGTGCCAGCAGCGTAGCTGGGGAGGAAGCTTCCTTT.

Of note for this clonotype: The germline gene is not matched at one end of the junction; a read error may be the cause. The chain recombines TRBV11-2 with TRBJ1-1, with 7 bases lining up with TRBD1. CDR1 and CDR2 (germline): SGHAT, FQNNGV. This CDR3 is built from 17 residues. CDR3 in DNA: TGTGCCAGCGGCTTAGATCACGGGGACAGCCGGCTCACTGATGCTTTCTTT. Translating gives CASGLDHGDSRLTDAFF.

This clonotype was seen repeatedly, ten times or more. This rearrangement joins TRBV7-8 to TRBJ2-4; possible D gene TRBD1, 6 bases. CDR1 SGHVS and CDR2 FQNEAQ come from the germline V gene. V gave up 3 bases and J gave up 0 bases, with 15 bases separating them. This CDR3 region has 17 residues. This CDR3 is CASSFIGQSSAKNIQYF. The CDR3 nucleotides read TGTGCCAGCAGCTTTATAGGACAGAGCTCAGCCAAAAACATTCAGTACTTC.

Concerning this clonotype itself: Being one base from a much bigger clone, this may be a read error. The chain has TRBV6-1 and TRBJ1-1; D is unclear. Germline V gene lookup returns CDR1 MNHNS and CDR2 SASEGT. The CDR3 totals 11 residues. The CDR3 DNA sequence: TGTGCCGGCAGCGAATCCTCTGAAGCTTTCTTT. Its translation: CAGSESSEAFF.

The chain couples TRBV19 to TRBJ2-1; D not resolved. CDR3 length equals 13 residues. Per germline, CDR1 LNHDA and CDR2 SQIVND (reference sequence). The ends were cut back, 4 bases at V and 0 bases at J, with 4 bases in the middle. CDR3 coding DNA: TGTGCCAGTAGTACATTCTCCTACAATGAGCAGTTCTTC. Its protein is CASSTFSYNEQFF. Combining the CDR3 with reference TRBV19 and TRBJ2-1 gives the whole variable domain DGGITQSPKYLFRKEGQNVTLSCEQNLNHDAMYWYRQDPGQGLRLIYYSQIVNDFQKGDIAEGYSVSREKKESFPLTVTSAQKNPTAFYLCASSTFSYNEQFFGPGTRLTVL.

Points on this clonotype: Being one base from a much bigger clone, this may be a read error. The chain recombines TRBV2 with TRBJ2-5, with 8 bases lining up with TRBD1. CDR1 and CDR2 from the germline V gene are SNHLY and FYNNEI. The CDR3 sequence is 14 residues long. CDR3 in DNA: TGTGCCGGCAGCCCGGGACAGGAAAAAGAGACCCAGTACTTC. Translating gives CAGSPGQEKETQYF.

The table lists this clonotype with many counts. The rearrangement links TRBV28 to TRBJ2-7; no reliable D call. The CDR3 loop spans 17 amino acids. V lost 5 bases to trimming and J lost 0 bases, with 20 bases between them. Germline V lookup: CDR1 MDHEN, CDR2 SYDVKM. CDR3 in amino acids: CASSRRRLVMDSYEQYF. CDR3 nucleotides: TGTGCCAGCAGTAGACGGCGGCTCGTTATGGACTCCTACGAGCAGTACTTC.

The V call is TRBV4-3, the J call TRBJ2-2; TRBD1 aligns across 9 bases. V shed 0 bases and J 7 bases; nucleotides not matched to a gene: 12. CDR1 is LGHNA and CDR2 is YSLEER in the germline V gene. The CDR3 totals 18 residues. CDR3 in DNA: TGCGCCAGCAGCCAAGATCTTTGGGGACAGGGAAGGGTCGGGGAGCTGTTTTTT. Its protein product is CASSQDLWGQGRVGELFF.

This clonotype was counted ten times or more. The chain uses TRBV9 and TRBJ1-1; D uncertain. Germline V lookup: CDR1 SGDLS, CDR2 YYNGEE. This CDR3 has 13 residues. The V and J ends lost 0 bases and 0 bases respectively, with 3 bases between them. CDR3 in amino acids: CASSVDLNTEAFF. The CDR3 DNA is TGTGCCAGCAGCGTAGACCTGAACACTGAAGCTTTCTTT.

This clonotype was detected many times. The CDR3 DNA follows: TGTGCCAGCAGGCGGACGGCAGACACTGAAGCTTTCTTT. Residues: CASRRTADTEAFF. J is TRBJ1-1 and V is TRBV27; unclear D gene. V was pared by 6 bases and J by 3 bases, with 11 bases between. CDR3 length equals 13 residues. Per the germline V gene, CDR1 is MNHEY and CDR2 is SMNVEV (reference sequence).

This clonotype was detected ten times or more. The V call is TRBV4-1, the J call TRBJ1-5, with unresolved D. The CDR3 sequence is 13 residues long. V lost 9 bases, J lost 1 base, and 10 bases lay in between. Per germline, CDR1 MGHRA and CDR2 YSYEKL. CDR3 residues: CASARGSNQPQHF. As DNA, the CDR3 is TGCGCCAGTGCCCGGGGAAGCAATCAGCCCCAGCATTTT.

This clonotype was recorded many times. The chain couples TRBV9 to TRBJ2-5; no firm D call. The CDR3 contains 14 residues. Between the trimmed V and J ends, which lost 0 bases and 2 bases, there was a span of 8 bases. Germline V lookup: CDR1 SGDLS, CDR2 YYNGEE. CDR3 protein: CASSVGSRQETQYF. CDR3 DNA sequence: TGTGCCAGCAGCGTAGGTAGCAGACAAGAGACCCAGTACTTC.

This clonotype was observed at least ten times. The chain carries TRBV7-2 and TRBJ1-1; 7 nucleotides line up with TRBD1. The CDR3 contains 13 residues. Unmatched junction bases numbered 8, after V lost 6 bases and J lost 7 bases. The germline V gene has CDR1 SGHTA and CDR2 FQGNSA. The CDR3 here is CASRPQGSGEAFF. The DNA of the CDR3 is TGTGCCAGCAGGCCACAGGGGTCGGGTGAAGCTTTCTTT.

This clonotype appeared many times. CDR3 nucleotide sequence: TGTGCCTGGAGGGGGACTGCGGATGAGCAGTTCTTC. It yields the protein CAWRGTADEQFF. The rearrangement joins TRBV30 to TRBJ2-1, with TRBD2 as a possible D gene (6 bases). This CDR3 contains 12 residues. The germline CDR1 and CDR2 sequences are GTSNPN and SVGIG (reference sequence). V was cut by 3 bases and J by 8 bases, with 11 bases left in between.

On this clonotype: A read error may account for a junction end that differs from germline. The chain employs TRBV2 and TRBJ2-7; tentative D call: TRBD2 (6 bases). Germline CDR1 reads SNHLY; CDR2 reads FYNNEI. The CDR3 spans 15 residues. CDR3 DNA: TGTGCCAGCAGTGGTTCCGGGACTCTACCCGGGGAGCGGTACTTC. Residues: CASSGSGTLPGERYF.